The rows below give T cell receptor beta chains drawn from one sample of a study of response to subunit inactivated influenza vaccine. MiXCR, run by TCRdb on the RT-PCR reads, gives a single entry per CDR3 protein. This table has hundreds of thousands of distinct CDR3 sequences, 25% appearing once. Here the sequenced sample was CD4+ T cells sorted from PBMCs, taken 4 to 6 days after vaccination. Every receptor here comes from a man in his fifties who received an inactivated influenza vaccine. Both conserved end residues are part of each CDR3. D genes are given only for firm matches. Not every row has a clone size; where given, it reads once, few, many or a size class.

d_gene: TRBD1; j_gene: TRBJ2-7; v_gene: TRBV7-2; abundance: many; CDR3aa: CASSLAGTGRNEQYF; CDR3nt: TGTGCCAGCAGCTTAGCTGGGACAGGGAGGAACGAGCAGTACTTC
d_gene: NA; j_gene: TRBJ1-2; v_gene: TRBV4-2; abundance: NA; CDR3aa: CASSQDRTGSNYGYTF; CDR3nt: TGTGCCAGCAGCCAAGATCGAACAGGGAGTAACTATGGCTACACCTTC
d_gene: TRBD1; j_gene: TRBJ2-1; v_gene: TRBV24-1; abundance: NA; CDR3aa: CATSVVTGQGGDEQFF; CDR3nt: TGTGCCACCAGTGTCGTAACGGGACAGGGAGGGGATGAGCAGTTCTTC
d_gene: NA; j_gene: TRBJ2-3; v_gene: TRBV7-2; abundance: NA; CDR3aa: CASSLSRTRDTQYF; CDR3nt: TGTGCCAGCAGCTTAAGTAGAACGAGGGATACGCAGTATTTT
d_gene: NA; j_gene: TRBJ1-2; v_gene: TRBV5-1; abundance: NA; CDR3aa: CASSPEPGPPYGYTF; CDR3nt: TGCGCCAGCAGCCCCGAGCCAGGTCCCCCTTATGGCTACACCTTC
d_gene: NA; j_gene: TRBJ2-3; v_gene: TRBV6-1; abundance: NA; CDR3aa: CASSGDGRGDTQYF; CDR3nt: TGTGCCAGCAGTGGGGACGGGAGAGGAGATACGCAGTATTTT
d_gene: TRBD2; j_gene: TRBJ2-5; v_gene: TRBV12-3/TRBV12-4; abundance: few; CDR3aa: CASRRSGGAGETQYF; CDR3nt: TGTGCCAGCAGGCGTAGCGGGGGGGCTGGAGAGACCCAGTACTTC
d_gene: NA; j_gene: TRBJ1-2; v_gene: TRBV5-1; abundance: few; CDR3aa: CASSQAQANYGYTF; CDR3nt: TGCGCCAGCAGCCAGGCCCAAGCTAACTATGGCTACACCTTC
d_gene: NA; j_gene: TRBJ2-2; v_gene: TRBV12-3/TRBV12-4; abundance: NA; CDR3aa: CASKRASATGELFF; CDR3nt: TGTGCCAGCAAAAGGGCTAGCGCCACCGGGGAGCTGTTTTTT
d_gene: NA; j_gene: TRBJ2-5; v_gene: TRBV24-1; abundance: few; CDR3aa: CATSGRGETGENWETQYF; CDR3nt: TGTGCCACCAGTGGTCGGGGGGAGACAGGGGAGAATTGGGAGACCCAGTACTTC
d_gene: TRBD1; j_gene: TRBJ2-1; v_gene: TRBV29-1; abundance: few; CDR3aa: CSVAPGQGMHEQFF; CDR3nt: TGCAGCGTGGCTCCGGGACAGGGAATGCATGAGCAGTTCTTC
d_gene: NA; j_gene: TRBJ1-5; v_gene: TRBV7-2; abundance: few; CDR3aa: CASSPQGRGSQPQHF; CDR3nt: TGTGCCAGCAGCCCCCAAGGACGGGGGAGCCAGCCCCAGCATTTT
d_gene: TRBD1; j_gene: TRBJ2-7; v_gene: TRBV10-3; abundance: NA; CDR3aa: CATLQGSDYEQYF; CDR3nt: TGTGCCACCCTACAGGGGTCCGACTACGAGCAGTACTTC
d_gene: NA; j_gene: TRBJ2-7; v_gene: TRBV7-9; abundance: few; CDR3aa: CASSWPGQGSYEQYF; CDR3nt: TGTGCCAGCAGCTGGCCAGGGCAGGGCTCCTACGAGCAGTACTTC
d_gene: NA; j_gene: TRBJ2-4; v_gene: TRBV24-1; abundance: few; CDR3aa: CATSDPGYGDIQYF; CDR3nt: TGTGCCACCAGTGATCCAGGATATGGTGACATTCAGTACTTC
d_gene: NA; j_gene: TRBJ2-6; v_gene: TRBV11-2; abundance: many; CDR3aa: CASSGRSGANVLTF; CDR3nt: TGTGCCAGCAGCGGACGGTCTGGGGCCAACGTCCTGACTTTC
d_gene: NA; j_gene: TRBJ2-7; v_gene: TRBV10-2; abundance: few; CDR3aa: CASSPSAREQYF; CDR3nt: TGCGCCAGCAGTCCGTCAGCCCGTGAGCAGTACTTC
d_gene: TRBD2; j_gene: TRBJ2-2; v_gene: TRBV5-1; abundance: NA; CDR3aa: CASSLTGGPTGELFF; CDR3nt: TGCGCCAGCAGCTTGACGGGGGGACCCACCGGGGAGCTGTTTTTT
d_gene: TRBD2; j_gene: TRBJ2-7; v_gene: TRBV3-1; abundance: NA; CDR3aa: CASSHRPASWLAGGPSSYEQYF; CDR3nt: TGTGCCAGCAGCCACAGACCGGCGTCTTGGCTAGCGGGGGGGCCTTCCTCCTACGAGCAGTACTTC
d_gene: NA; j_gene: TRBJ2-5; v_gene: TRBV28; abundance: NA; CDR3aa: CASIAGSQETQYF; CDR3nt: TGTGCCAGCATCGCGGGATCACAAGAGACCCAGTACTTC
d_gene: TRBD2; j_gene: TRBJ2-1; v_gene: TRBV7-2; abundance: NA; CDR3aa: CASSPTSGGSYNEQFF; CDR3nt: TGTGCCAGCAGCCCCACTAGCGGAGGCTCCTACAATGAGCAGTTCTTC
d_gene: NA; j_gene: TRBJ2-5; v_gene: TRBV10-3; abundance: many; CDR3aa: CAISEPTSPGRETQYF; CDR3nt: TGTGCCATCAGTGAGCCGACCAGTCCGGGACGGGAGACCCAGTACTTC
d_gene: NA; j_gene: TRBJ2-2; v_gene: TRBV5-1; abundance: many; CDR3aa: CASSLQGGTGELFF; CDR3nt: TGCGCCAGCAGCTTACAGGGAGGGACCGGGGAGCTGTTTTTT
d_gene: NA; j_gene: TRBJ2-5; v_gene: TRBV12-3/TRBV12-4; abundance: few; CDR3aa: CASSLGQTKYQETQYF; CDR3nt: TGTGCCAGCAGTTTGGGGCAGACTAAGTACCAAGAGACCCAGTACTTC
d_gene: NA; j_gene: TRBJ1-3; v_gene: TRBV12-3/TRBV12-4; abundance: few; CDR3aa: CASSAYDRLSGNTIYF; CDR3nt: TGTGCCAGCAGTGCATACGACAGACTCTCTGGAAACACCATATATTTT
d_gene: NA; j_gene: TRBJ2-4; v_gene: TRBV20-1; abundance: few; CDR3aa: CSAPDSFRWGNIQYF; CDR3nt: TGCAGTGCCCCCGACTCCTTTAGGTGGGGAAACATTCAGTACTTC
d_gene: TRBD2; j_gene: TRBJ2-7; v_gene: TRBV30; abundance: NA; CDR3aa: CACCGGGGNSYEQYF; CDR3nt: TGTGCCTGTTGCGGGGGGGGCGGAAACTCCTACGAGCAGTACTTC
d_gene: TRBD2; j_gene: TRBJ2-1; v_gene: TRBV27; abundance: few; CDR3aa: CASSLLAGRDNEQFF; CDR3nt: TGTGCCAGCAGTTTACTAGCGGGAAGGGACAATGAGCAGTTCTTC
d_gene: NA; j_gene: TRBJ2-5; v_gene: TRBV7-2; abundance: NA; CDR3aa: CASSLRAGSSQETQYF; CDR3nt: TGTGCCAGCAGCTTGCGGGCGGGGTCCTCCCAAGAGACCCAGTACTTC
d_gene: NA; j_gene: TRBJ2-2; v_gene: TRBV7-9; abundance: NA; CDR3aa: CAKNSGSNTGELFF; CDR3nt: TGTGCCAAGAACTCTGGGTCGAACACCGGGGAGCTGTTTTTT
d_gene: NA; j_gene: TRBJ2-1; v_gene: TRBV5-6; abundance: NA; CDR3aa: CASSLVTVLVNEQFF; CDR3nt: TGTGCCAGCAGCTTGGTTACAGTTTTAGTGAATGAGCAGTTCTTC